This TCR beta chain was sequenced in a study of blood T cell repertoires in COVID-19 (dated by TCRdb to the early 2020s). About the study as a whole: Collaborator samples came from the United States, Italy and Spain and covered acute and convalescent phases of COVID-19. The prospective study material was composed of cDNA or gDNA derived from T cells, B-cell-depleted T cells, or PBMCs. Subjects who had been exposed to COVID-19, were actively infected with it, or had recovered from it provided the deeply sampled blood TCRbeta repertoires that made up the dataset. The repertoires were released in a freely available public database intended as a resource for research on the immune response to SARS-CoV-2. Samples came from the ongoing ImmuneRACE study (first 160 participants) plus 1,254 subjects from 6 global collaborators. The sample metadata nearly always contained a de-identified subject ID, COVID-19 status, age in years and sex. Where HLA class I and class II types were available, the types were taken from metadata supplied by the sample provider, not from assay-based typing. What the study reported, not specific to this receptor: Clinical and demographic metadata were provided uncurated, with the amount varying by source and participant.

Clipping removes 10 bases from V and 0 bases from J, with 9 as the unmatched junction base count. From a lookup of the germline V gene, CDR1 and CDR2 are SNHLY and FYNNEI. From cysteine to phenylalanine, the CDR3 is 17 amino acids long. Solely the CDR3 DNA is kept, with 51 bases framed from the first base. Note on this clone: Its antigen specificity is not known. No much larger clone exists at a distance of one base, and base qualities are not known.

TCRbeta CDR3 regions were amplified from genomic DNA using the immunoSEQ Assay, a bias-controlled multiplex PCR. In the original analysis: The number of nucleated cells in each sample was estimated from the amplification of reference gene primers within the assay. To quantify the absolute abundance of each unique TCRbeta CDR3 rearrangement, sequence reads were collapsed and filtered. Productive Simpson clonality was computed per sample as the square root of Simpson's diversity index over productive rearrangements. TCRdb took this table from immuneACCESS and kept in-frame rearrangements with V and J called. Such tables lack part of the clones; where checked against another copy, unresolved V genes explain under half of the gap, and the rest is unexplained. V and J calls and clone size follow that table, whereas D and trimming were derived from the DNA. This sample lists 250,000 to 350,000 clones; 70% to 90% were detected once. Of the sample, just under 6.5% is held by the ten largest clones.

One collaborating source in Seattle enrolled patients while the patients were actively infected and followed the patients over time throughout the course of disease. The collaborating institutions used their own protocols to collect whole blood in K2EDTA tubes. For TCRbeta analysis, collaborator samples were shipped as frozen whole blood, as isolated PBMCs, or as DNA extracted from either sample type. The sequence is built from TRBV2 and TRBJ2-1; the central 13 bases match TRBD2. Sequenced sample: peripheral blood. The receptor was derived from a woman in her forties or fifties with COVID-19, enrolled during active disease. CDR3 reads: CAISGTSGTSSYNEQFF. The nucleotide sequence is TGTGCCATTTCCGGGACTAGCGGGACCAGCTCCTACAATGAGCAGTTCTTC.